The present TCR beta chain was sequenced within a study of blood T cell repertoires in COVID-19. The wider study: Samples representing acute and convalescent COVID-19 were sourced from the United States, Italy and Spain. The cDNA or gDNA used as material had been derived from T cells, B-cell-depleted T cells, or PBMCs.

V lost 5 bases to trimming and J lost 3 bases, with 14 bases between them. Germline V gene sequence: CDR1 SEHNR, CDR2 FQNEAQ (reference sequence). CDR3 length equals 16 residues. Study processing details: Counts of nucleated cells, estimated from reference gene primer amplification, were obtained. Sequencing used immunoSEQ multiplex PCR; TCRdb keeps in-frame clones, though not all of them. The DNA gave D and trimming, while V, J and clone size come from that table. This table has over 85,000 clones, 85% appearing once. This clonotype originated in a man older than 75 with acute or convalescent COVID-19. The chain is built from TRBV7-9 and TRBJ2-6, with D possibly matching TRBD1 (6 bases). Sequenced: peripheral blood. The CDR3 spells CASSTSGAVGANVLTF. CDR3 coding DNA: TGTGCCAGCAGCACATCAGGGGCGGTTGGGGCCAACGTCCTGACTTTC.